The subject of this entry is one T cell receptor beta chain. The germline V gene has CDR1 LGHDT and CDR2 YNNKEL (reference sequence). This CDR3 is built from 14 residues. Trimming removed 0 bases at V and 1 base at J, with 6 bases between. Profiled with immunoSEQ multiplex PCR; TCRdb holds only in-frame clones, not every one. This table has roughly 250,000 clones, 80% to 90% appearing once. This sample is part of a study of blood T cell repertoires in COVID-19. This TCR was sampled from a woman aged 35 to 49 with acute or convalescent COVID-19. V gene TRBV3-1 (or the pseudogene TRBV3-2) combines with J gene TRBJ1-1, with a tentative D call TRBD1 (6 bases). The sample taken for sequencing was peripheral blood. The CDR3 region has the DNA TGTGCCAGCAGCCAAGAGGGGGCGAACACTGAAGCTTTCTTT. Protein sequence: CASSQEGANTEAFF.